A single sample gave rise to the 25 T cell receptor beta chains below, sequenced in a study of beta chain features in type 1 diabetes. General study results and limits: In every one of the four CD4+ subsets, TCRB CDR3s were moderately but significantly shorter in Type 1 diabetes patients.

The antigens of these receptors remain unknown. Reverse transcribing all isolated RNA meant expressed TCRB transcripts were sequenced. The assay was immunoSEQ multiplex PCR, and TCRdb's table has in-frame clones only and misses some. This table has about 150,000 clones, about a tenth appearing once. Sequencing was done on a sample of central memory CD4+ T cells from blood. The origin of the receptors is a man aged 30 to 39 with type 1 diabetes.

This clone has more than one count but fewer than ten. J is TRBJ2-7 and V is TRBV28; D unclear. Germline V CDR1 and CDR2: MDHEN, SYDVKM. The germline V and J ends were trimmed by 1 base and 3 bases, with 7 bases remaining between them. CDR3 length: 13 residues. The CDR3 coding sequence is TGTGCCAGCAGTTTATTGGCTTACTACGAGCAGTACTTC. Translated, it gives CASSLLAYYEQYF.

J is TRBJ2-1 and V is TRBV28; 7 positions agree with TRBD2. Trimming removed 5 bases from V and 3 bases from J; junction bases left unmatched: 4. The CDR3 contains 14 residues. Germline V gene data show CDR1 as MDHEN and CDR2 as SYDVKM. The CDR3: CASSISGFYNEQFF. CDR3 sequence (DNA): TGTGCCAGCAGTATTAGCGGGTTCTACAATGAGCAGTTCTTC.

The rearrangement joins TRBV7-9 to TRBJ2-1, with D tentatively TRBD1 (5 bases). V gave up 5 bases and J gave up 6 bases, with 20 bases separating them. The CDR3 is made up of 16 amino acids. The germline gives CDR1 SEHNR, CDR2 FQNEAQ (reference sequence). CDR3 DNA: TGTGCCAGCAGCCCTAGGGGCAGTCTGACTTTCAATGAGCAGTTCTTC. This encodes CASSPRGSLTFNEQFF.

Only a few counts were recorded for this clone. The J gene is TRBJ2-3, the V gene TRBV7-9; the D is unclear. V lost 8 bases and J 0 bases, leaving 12 bases between the germline ends. Germline assignment: CDR1 SEHNR and CDR2 FQNEAQ (reference sequence). The CDR3 has 14 residues. The CDR3: CASGRPLSTDTQYF. The CDR3, as DNA: TGTGCCAGCGGGCGACCCTTAAGCACAGATACGCAGTATTTT.

This clone was observed a few times. The CDR3 DNA sequence: TGTGCCAGCTCACCAACGGGACAGGGAGGCAATGAGCAGTTCTTC. Amino acids: CASSPTGQGGNEQFF. J is TRBJ2-1 and V is TRBV18; 9 bases line up with TRBD1. The CDR3 runs 15 residues. V lost 2 bases and J lost 6; bases outside the gene matches: 5. Germline CDR1 is KGHSH and CDR2 is LQKENI.

This clone was picked up a small number of times. The rearrangement links TRBV2 to TRBJ2-6; no clear D gene. The CDR3 has 15 amino acids. Germline CDR1 and CDR2: SNHLY and FYNNEI. V shed 7 bases and J shed 0 bases, with 10 bases lying between them. CDR3 DNA: TGTGCCAGCAAACAACACGCCTCTGGGGCCAACGTCCTGACTTTC. It is translated as CASKQHASGANVLTF.

This clone was counted only a few times. The chain employs TRBV27 and TRBJ2-7; 7 positions match TRBD1. Germline assignment: CDR1 MNHEY and CDR2 SMNVEV (reference sequence). This CDR3 is 14 amino acids long. Germline trimming cut 5 bases from V and 1 base from J; bases unmatched to any gene: 5. The CDR3 coding sequence is TGTGCCAGCAGTAAACAGGGGCCATCCTACGAGCAGTACTTC. It encodes CASSKQGPSYEQYF.

The J gene is TRBJ2-3, the V gene TRBV7-9, with TRBD2 matching over 7 bases. Germline V gene data show CDR1 as SEHNR and CDR2 as FQNEAQ (reference sequence). V lost 2 bases to trimming and J lost 3 bases; unmatched junction nucleotides: 2. This CDR3 spans 14 amino acids. CDR3 nucleotides: TGTGCCAGCAGCTTAAGCGGGGCGACAGATACGCAGTATTTT. Translation: CASSLSGATDTQYF.

A few counts support this clone. The rearrangement joins TRBV11-3 to TRBJ1-2; TRBD1 aligns across 10 bases. After removal of 5 bases from V and 7 bases from J, the junction contained 4 bases not matched to a gene. Germline loops: CDR1 SGHNT, CDR2 YENEEA. The CDR3 totals 13 residues. As DNA, the CDR3 is TGTGCCAGCAGCGCGGGACAGGGGTCTGGCTACACCTTC. Its translation: CASSAGQGSGYTF. Full variable domain (rest looked up from reference TRBV11-3 and TRBJ1-2): EAGVVQSPRYKIIEKKQPVAFWCNPISGHNTLYWYLQNLGQGPELLIRYENEEAVDDSQLPKDRFSAERLKGVDSTLKIQPAELGDSAVYLCASSAGQGSGYTFGSGTRLTVV.

The rearrangement uses TRBV7-2 and TRBJ2-3, with 11 nucleotides matching TRBD1. The CDR3 runs to 16 residues. CDR1 and CDR2 (germline): SGHTA, FQGNSA. V was clipped by 4 bases and J by 4 bases; unmatched bases: 7. The CDR3 here is CASSWKGTGGADTQYF. The CDR3 DNA reads as TGTGCCAGCAGCTGGAAAGGGACAGGGGGAGCAGATACGCAGTATTTT.

This clone appeared a few times. This chain connects TRBV6-5 to TRBJ2-7; D is unclear. The CDR3 extends over 11 amino acids. V was cut by 0 bases and J by 12 bases, with 9 bases left in between. Looked up from germline, CDR1 is MNHEY and CDR2 is SVGAGI. The CDR3 region is CASSYSGQRYF. CDR3 coding DNA: TGTGCCAGCAGTTACTCTGGCCAACGGTACTTC.

This clone has just a few counts. The gene calls are TRBV7-2 and TRBJ2-3; possibly TRBD2 for D (5 bases). The V and J ends lost 3 bases and 1 base respectively, with 14 bases between them. The germline V gene encodes CDR1 SGHTA and CDR2 FQGNSA. This CDR3 is built from 16 residues. The CDR3 reads CASSFGGSTGTDTQYF. CDR3 sequence (DNA): TGTGCCAGCAGCTTCGGAGGCTCCACGGGCACAGATACGCAGTATTTT.

The chain combines TRBV9 with TRBJ2-1; D possibly corresponds to TRBD2 (5 bases). Germline loops: CDR1 SGDLS, CDR2 YYNGEE. V lost 0 bases and J lost 3, with 10 bases in between. The CDR3 loop spans 15 amino acids. The chain's CDR3 is CASSVESGLYNEQFF. CDR3 DNA sequence: TGTGCCAGCAGCGTAGAAAGCGGCCTCTACAATGAGCAGTTCTTC.

Note on this clone: The sample carries other DNA sequences with the same CDR3. The rearrangement links TRBV14 to TRBJ2-2; D remains unclear. Trimming took 4 bases from V and 1 from J, leaving 4 bases between them. The germline V gene has CDR1 SGHDN and CDR2 FVKESK. The CDR3 length is 13 residues. The CDR3 nucleotides read TGTGCCAGCAGCCGACAGAACACCGGGGAGCTGTTTTTT. Translated, it gives CASSRQNTGELFF.

This clone was seen more than once but under ten times. V usage is TRBV28 and J usage is TRBJ2-3; D remains unclear. This CDR3 comprises 13 residues. The V end was cut by 3 bases, the J end by 3 bases, with 7 bases between. Germline lookup yields CDR1 MDHEN and CDR2 SYDVKM. The CDR3 is CASSLTETDTQYF. The CDR3 DNA reads TGTGCCAGCAGTTTGACGGAGACAGATACGCAGTATTTT.

This clone was seen more than once but under ten times. The chain employs TRBV5-4 and TRBJ2-1, with 7 nucleotides matching TRBD1. The V segment lost 5 bases and the J segment 10 bases; nucleotides outside the gene matches: 21. CDR3 size: 17 residues. Germline V lookup: CDR1 SGHNT, CDR2 YYREEE (reference sequence). Here the CDR3 reads CASSPPGTGTQTGEQFF. CDR3 coding DNA: TGTGCCAGCAGTCCCCCGGGGACCGGGACCCAGACAGGGGAGCAGTTCTTC.

The chain uses TRBV7-6 and TRBJ2-7; 9 bases agree with TRBD1. V lost 2 bases to trimming and J lost 5 bases; unmatched junction nucleotides: 10. The length of the CDR3 is 16 residues. Germline V gives CDR1 SGHVS, CDR2 FNYEAQ. The CDR3 bases are TGTGCCAGCAGCTTAACCCCACAGGGGGCTCGGCACGAGCAGTACTTC. It translates to CASSLTPQGARHEQYF.

This clone was counted between two and nine times. CDR3 loop: CASSLDGGGEQYF. For the CDR3, the DNA is TGTGCCAGCAGCTTGGATGGGGGAGGCGAGCAGTACTTC. The chain carries TRBV5-6 and TRBJ2-7; weak D call: TRBD2 (6 bases). Germline V gene lookup returns CDR1 SGHDT and CDR2 YYEEEE. The CDR3 covers 13 residues. V lost 0 bases to trimming and J lost 6 bases, with 10 bases between them.

The CDR3 region is CASSLDPEVREDTQYF. The CDR3 nucleotides read TGTGCCAGCAGCTTAGACCCCGAGGTCAGAGAGGATACGCAGTATTTT. The genes are TRBV7-2 and TRBJ2-3; D ambiguous. Germline V gives CDR1 SGHTA, CDR2 FQGNSA. The CDR3 totals 16 residues. Trimming removed 1 base at V and 6 bases at J, with 17 bases between. The whole variable domain, remainder taken from reference TRBV7-2 and TRBJ2-3, is GAGVSQSPSNKVTEKGKDVELRCDPISGHTALYWYRQSLGQGLEFLIYFQGNSAPDKSGLPSDRFSAERTGGSVSTLTIQRTQQEDSAVYLCASSLDPEVREDTQYFGPGTRLTVL.

V and J are TRBV30 and TRBJ2-7, with D possibly TRBD2 on 6 matching bases. Germline loops: CDR1 GTSNPN, CDR2 SVGIG (reference sequence). The CDR3 has 15 amino acids. Trimming removed 0 bases from V and 0 bases from J, with 12 bases in between. CDR3 nucleotide sequence: TGTGCCTGGAGTGTAAAGGGGACTGTCTCCTACGAGCAGTACTTC. It is translated as CAWSVKGTVSYEQYF.

This clone was observed a few times. The rearrangement uses TRBV6-1 and TRBJ1-1; 8 bases fit TRBD1. V gave up 7 bases and J gave up 5 bases; unmatched junction bases: 9. Germline lookup yields CDR1 MNHNS and CDR2 SASEGT. The CDR3 spans 14 residues. As DNA, the CDR3 is TGTGCCAGCACTTTCACAGGGGGTCGGACTGAAGCTTTCTTT. It translates to CASTFTGGRTEAFF.

There are a few counts of this clone. This chain connects TRBV2 to TRBJ1-3, with 10 nucleotides matching TRBD1. This CDR3 spans 15 amino acids. Germline CDR1 is SNHLY and CDR2 is FYNNEI. The trim removed 6 bases at V and 2 bases at J, leaving 4 bases unmatched. CDR3 in amino acids: CASRADRGPGNTIYF. DNA for the CDR3: TGTGCCAGCAGGGCCGACAGGGGGCCTGGAAACACCATATATTTT.

This clone was counted between two and nine times. V gene TRBV21-1 combines with J gene TRBJ2-1; TRBD2, the table's D call, lacks a check against the DNA. TRBV21-1 is termed a pseudogene. The CDR3 runs 16 residues. CDR3 coding DNA: TGTGCCAGCAGTTACCCGGGACTAGTTTTGTTCGGGGAGCAGTTCTTC. This gives the protein CASSYPGLVLFGEQFF.

This clone appeared a few times. The CDR3 nucleotides are TGTGCTAGTGGCAAGTCGTCAGGGGAGACCCAGTACTTC. This codes for CASGKSSGETQYF. V and J are TRBV12-5 and TRBJ2-5; possibly TRBD1 for D (5 bases). V lost 6 bases and J lost 5, with 13 bases in between. Looked up from germline, CDR1 is LGHNT and CDR2 is FRNRAP. The CDR3 covers 13 residues.

The chain couples TRBV25-1 to TRBJ2-3, with D perhaps TRBD2 (5 bases). The CDR3 spans 15 residues. Germline V gene data show CDR1 as MGHDK and CDR2 as SYGVNS. The germline V and J ends were trimmed by 5 bases and 2 bases, with 14 bases remaining between them. The CDR3: CASSSPGGSTDTQYF. The DNA of the CDR3 is TGTGCCAGCAGTTCCCCTGGAGGATCCACAGATACGCAGTATTTT.